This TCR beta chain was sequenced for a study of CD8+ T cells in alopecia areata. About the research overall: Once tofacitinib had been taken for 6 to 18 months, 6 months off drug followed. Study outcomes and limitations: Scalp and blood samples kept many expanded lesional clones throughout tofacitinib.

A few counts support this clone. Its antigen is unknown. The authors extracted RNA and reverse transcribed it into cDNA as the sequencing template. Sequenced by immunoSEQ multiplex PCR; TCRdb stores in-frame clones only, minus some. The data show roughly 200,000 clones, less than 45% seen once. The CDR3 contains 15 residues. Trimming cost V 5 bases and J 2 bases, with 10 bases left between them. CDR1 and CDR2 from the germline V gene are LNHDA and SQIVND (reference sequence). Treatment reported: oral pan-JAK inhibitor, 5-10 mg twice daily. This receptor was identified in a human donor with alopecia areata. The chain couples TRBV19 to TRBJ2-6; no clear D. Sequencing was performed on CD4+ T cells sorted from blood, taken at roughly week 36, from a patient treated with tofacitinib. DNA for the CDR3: TGTGCCAGTAGTGTCCTTGAGGCTGGGGCCAACGTCCTGACTTTC. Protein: CASSVLEAGANVLTF.